A selection of T cell receptor beta chains follows, all from one sample in a study of neurological immune-mediated disorders. Using its own MiXCR run on the 5' RACE reads, TCRdb lists one record per CDR3 protein. The sample lists approximately 50,000 distinct CDR3 sequences, about 3.5% occurring once. Material: PBMCs. The receptors were gathered from a man aged 40-55 years with multiple sclerosis. The CDR3 runs from the conserved cysteine through the conserved F or W. The D gene is left open where the match is weak. Clone size is stated in some rows and not others, as once, few, many or a class when expanded.

>TRBD1|TRBJ2-7|many|TRBV6-5
TGTGCCAGCTCTAGGGGGCGCGAGCAGTACTTC
CASSRGREQYF
>-|TRBJ2-3|many|TRBV5-1
TGCGCCAGCAGCTTGGTAAAAAGGGGCATCGGCACAGATACGCAGTATTTT
CASSLVKRGIGTDTQYF
>-|TRBJ2-5|many|TRBV5-5
TGTGCCAGCAGCCCCCGGGGAAAGACCCAGTACTTC
CASSPRGKTQYF
>-|TRBJ2-7|many|TRBV27
TGTGCCAGCAGCTCTTCCTACGAGCAGTACTTC
CASSSSYEQYF
>-|TRBJ2-5|many|TRBV7-2
TGTGCCAGCAGCTGGTGGGGCACGGAGACCCAGTACTTC
CASSWWGTETQYF
>-|TRBJ2-3|many|TRBV29-1
TGCAGCGTTGAAGTCGTGGTCACAGATACGCAGTATTTT
CSVEVVVTDTQYF
>-|TRBJ2-7|many|TRBV29-1
TGCAGCGTTGCCGGACAGCTTAGCTCCTACGAGCAGTACTTC
CSVAGQLSSYEQYF
>-|TRBJ1-2|many|TRBV5-1
TGCGCCAGCAGCCCCGGGGGCTCAGGCTATGGCTACACCTTC
CASSPGGSGYGYTF
>-|TRBJ1-6|few|TRBV20-1
TGCAGTGCTAGAGATCTTACTGAAAGCTCCTATAATTCACCCCTCAACTTT
CSARDLTESSYNSPLNF
>-|TRBJ1-2|many|TRBV12-3/TRBV12-4
TGTGCCAGCAGTTTCTATATTTACAGTAACTATGGCTACACCTTC
CASSFYIYSNYGYTF
>TRBD2|TRBJ2-7|many|TRBV5-1
TGCGCCAGCAGCTTGGTATTAACTAGCGCTTCCTACGAGCAGTACTTC
CASSLVLTSASYEQYF
>TRBD2|TRBJ2-1|many|TRBV20-1
TGCAGTGTAGCTCGCGGGGGGCGCGGGGATGAGCAGTTCTTC
CSVARGGRGDEQFF
>-|TRBJ1-2|many|TRBV7-2
TGTGCCAGCAGCTTAGACCGCCAAATGGTGGCGGCCTACACCTTC
CASSLDRQMVAAYTF
>-|TRBJ2-3|many|TRBV3-1
TGTGCCAGCAGCCACAGGGGAAGCACAGATACGCAGTATTTT
CASSHRGSTDTQYF
>-|TRBJ2-7|many|TRBV5-1
TGCGCCAGCAGCGTGCTAGGGGGATCCTACGAGCAGTACTTC
CASSVLGGSYEQYF
>TRBD1|TRBJ1-2|many|TRBV5-1
TGCGCCAGCAACGACAGGGATGATGATGGCTACACCTTC
CASNDRDDDGYTF
>-|TRBJ2-1|many|TRBV18
TGTGCCAGCTCACCAGGGATTGAGCAGTTCTTC
CASSPGIEQFF
>-|TRBJ1-5|many|TRBV5-6
TGTGCCAGCAGTAGCGGAACCGATCAGCCCCAGCATTTT
CASSSGTDQPQHF
>-|TRBJ1-4|many|TRBV3-1
TGTGCCAGCAGCCAATCAAACGCTCGAGTGACGACTAATGAAAAACTGTTTTTT
CASSQSNARVTTNEKLFF
>TRBD1|TRBJ1-5|few|TRBV28
TGTGCCAGCGTCACAGGGGGCGCGAGCAATCAGCCCCAGAATTTT
CASVTGGASNQPQNF
>-|TRBJ2-3|many|TRBV29-1
TGCAGCGTTGAAACGGCCGGCACAGATACGCAGTATTTT
CSVETAGTDTQYF
>-|TRBJ1-6|few|TRBV19
TGTGCCAGTGCCCTTATAGACGATTCACCCCTCAACTTT
CASALIDDSPLNF
>-|TRBJ1-5|many|TRBV15
TGTGCCACTGGGGGCAATCAGCCCCAGCATTTT
CATGGNQPQHF
>-|TRBJ2-7|many|TRBV7-9
TGTGCCAGCAGCTTCGTTATGACAGGAGACTACGAGCAGTACTTC
CASSFVMTGDYEQYF
>-|TRBJ1-1|many|TRBV24-1
TGTGCCACCAGTTTGGGGGGTGAAGCTTTCTTT
CATSLGGEAFF
>-|TRBJ2-1|many|TRBV20-1
TGCAGTGCTAGGACGGATCCCTCGAATGAGCAGTTCTTC
CSARTDPSNEQFF
>-|TRBJ2-1|many|TRBV12-3/TRBV12-4
TGTGCCAGCAGTTTAGTCCAGGACAATGAGCAGTTCTTC
CASSLVQDNEQFF
>TRBD2|TRBJ2-3|many|TRBV20-1
TGCAGTGCTAGGAAGTATAGCGGGGGTGACAATACGCAGTATTTT
CSARKYSGGDNTQYF
>TRBD2|TRBJ2-1|many|TRBV15
TGTGCCACCAGCGGACTAGCGGGGGGTCTGGAAGAGCAGTTCTTC
CATSGLAGGLEEQFF
>TRBD1|TRBJ1-1|many|TRBV4-1
TGCGCCAGCAGCCAAATGGGGACAGGGTTGAACACTGAAGCTTTCTTT
CASSQMGTGLNTEAFF
>-|TRBJ1-2|-|TRBV12-3/TRBV12-4
TGTGCCAGCAGTACCGGGGGGAGATTGGATTATGGCTACACCTTC
CASSTGGRLDYGYTF
>-|TRBJ2-7|many|TRBV18
TGTGCCAGCTCACAATATGGGGGAAGCTCCTACGAGCAGTACTTC
CASSQYGGSSYEQYF
>-|TRBJ2-3|many|TRBV29-1
TGCAGCGTTGGTCACAGGAGCAACACAGATACGCAGTATTTT
CSVGHRSNTDTQYF
>-|TRBJ1-1|many|TRBV20-1
TGCAGTGCACCGAAAAACAGGAACACTGAAGCTTTCTTT
CSAPKNRNTEAFF
>-|TRBJ2-3|many|TRBV7-2
TGTGCCAGCAGCTCCCTGACATACCACACAGATACGCAGTATTTT
CASSSLTYHTDTQYF
>-|TRBJ2-3|-|TRBV9
TGTGCCAGCAGCCCATCTCAGACCCCCGATACGCAGTATTTT
CASSPSQTPDTQYF
>-|TRBJ1-4|many|TRBV29-1
TGCAGCGTTGGGGGTCTCATGGGTGAAAAACTGTTTTTT
CSVGGLMGEKLFF
>-|TRBJ1-2|many|TRBV7-9
TGTGCCAGCAGCTATGGGCGCCTCTCGGCCTTC
CASSYGRLSAF
>-|TRBJ1-1|many|TRBV18
TGTGCCAGCTCACCACCGTTGGGGGTCACTGAAGCTTTCTTT
CASSPPLGVTEAFF
>-|TRBJ1-5|many|TRBV27
TGTGCCAGCAGTTTATCATGGAGTGGTTTCAATCAGCCCCAGCATTTT
CASSLSWSGFNQPQHF